The clone carrying this T cell receptor (beta chain) was seen a few times. What it binds is unknown. The V gene lost 3 bases and the J gene lost 8 bases, with 17 bases spanning the gap. The CDR3 is 14 amino acids. CDR1 and CDR2 from the germline V gene are GTSNPN and SVGIG (reference sequence). After 5'RACE with constant-segment primers, TCR alpha and TCR beta cDNA libraries carrying sample barcodes and UMIs were obtained. TCRdb redid the calling of the 5' RACE reads with MiXCR, one entry per CDR3 protein. The sample holds around 510,000 distinct CDR3 sequences, about 20% seen once. This record belongs to a study of T-cell memory formation after mild COVID-19. Across the study: Each donor largely had its own TCR clusters.

General study points: The study found contracting CD4+ clones mainly in CM and EM and contracting CD8+ clones in EMRA. Contracting clones from day 15 to 85 had balanced CD4/CD8; later expanders favoured CD4+.

This receptor was taken from an adult woman who had mild COVID-19 (a few samples of this study predate the infection). Cell type and time point are not known. The source material was PBMCs or a T cell subset sorted from them (not recorded which). The V gene is TRBV30, the J gene TRBJ2-4; D uncertain. The CDR3 is CAWSPQIRQYIQYF. The CDR3 DNA reads TGTGCCTGGAGCCCTCAGATACGGCAGTACATTCAGTACTTC.